This entry features one T cell receptor (beta chain) sequence. Its target is not known. Treatment reported: roughly 10-day PBMC culture with coronavirus spike peptide pools or control peptides (ViraFEST assay). Germline V lookup: CDR1 LNHNV, CDR2 YYDKDF (reference sequence). V was clipped by 2 bases and J by 7 bases; unmatched bases: 11. This CDR3 region has 16 residues. This sample stems from a study of vaccination and CD4 T cells after COVID-19. The study, taken as a whole, reports: Post-infection sampling omitted early timepoints and covered relatively few convalescent patients. Convalescent patients displayed a median about 86% of reactive clones emerging only post-vaccination.

Sequencing of cultured CD4+ T cell DNA used the Oncomine TCR Beta short-read assay. CD4+ T cells were cultured, and genomic DNA was extracted from them. TCRdb re-analysed the PCR reads in MiXCR, keeping a single row per CDR3 protein. The sample contains around 21,000 distinct CDR3 sequences, roughly three fifths of which appear only once. J is TRBJ1-5 and V is TRBV15; 7 bases are a match to TRBD1. This receptor was obtained from a human donor who had recovered from COVID-19. The source material was CD4+ T cells from blood, cultured in vitro, sampled after SARS-CoV-2 vaccination. CDR3 coding DNA: TGTGCCACCAGCAGACCTAGACAGGGCTCTATACAGCCCCAGCATTTT. Its protein product is CATSRPRQGSIQPQHF. The variable domain in full, with the rest retrieved from reference TRBV15 and TRBJ1-5, is DAMVIQNPRYQVTQFGKPVTLSCSQTLNHNVMYWYQQKSSQAPKLLFHYYDKDFNNEADTPDNFQSRRPNTSFCFLDIRSPGLGDTAMYLCATSRPRQGSIQPQHFGDGTRLSIL.